This T cell receptor beta chain appears in the sequencing data of a study of human T cells and chemical hapten exposure (dated by TCRdb to the early 2020s). About the investigation overall: For sensitization, 2% DPC in acetone was applied to a roughly 2 cm by roughly 2 cm area of upper inner arm skin. Most of the patients in the cohort were female, and the cohort covered alopecia areata with under or over 50% scalp involvement, alopecia totalis and alopecia universalis. Patch testing was done on the upper back using Finn chambers containing 0.01% DPC, and results were scored after 6 days according to International Contact Dermatitis Research Group standards. In alopecia patients, the study followed how the peripheral blood TCR repertoire changed in vivo over primary and secondary sensitization to diphenylcyclopropenone (DPC), a hapten. Blood was sampled from patients pre-sensitization (week 0) and at 2, 6 and about 24 weeks after DPC sensitization. Patients additionally received weekly therapeutic DPC doses to the scalp throughout the roughly 24-week study period. Approximately 28 alopecia patients gave blood for TCR sequencing at one to four time points (pre-sensitization, 2, 6 and 24 weeks). Libraries were pooled for sequencing, and per-sample TCR yields varied mainly because of small differences in library volumes within the pool.

This specimen's time point label, per the study, means: patch test 1, 2 weeks after DPC sensitization. The intended sense of this specimen's treatment or condition label: therapeutic diphenylcyclopropenone sensitization with weekly scalp DPC. At each patch-test visit, blood was drawn before the patch test was applied. Patients were eligible if aged 18 to 70, diagnosed with alopecia and judged suitable for DPC therapy, and pregnant patients were excluded. Total RNA was isolated from unfractionated whole blood collected in Tempus Blood RNA tubes. Library method: RACE. The instrument was a NextSeq 500. During library preparation, unique molecular identifiers were attached to individual cDNA molecules so that TCRs could be counted quantitatively and reproducibly. From each blood RNA sample, both TCR alpha and TCR beta chains were sequenced. Concerning the study's data processing: The median number of TCRs per sample was over 95,000, ranging from 23,224 to 690,600. The Decombinator software suite was used to annotate the V, J and CDR3 of the TCR reads. For the PS versus PT1 abundance plots, all samples were subsampled to the same number of TCRs (28,000). TCRs were defined as expanded if absent before sensitization and observed at least eight times at the 2-week time point. TCRdb trimmed the raw reads at Q25, called clones with MiXCR and kept productive beta chains. Every entry covers one CDR3 protein and lists the most common genes and DNA from its rows. For this entry, the V and J calls and clone size follow TCRdb and not the study's own pipeline. This sample comprises roughly 180,000 distinct CDR3 sequences, about 14% of them detected only once. 1.5% to 2% of the sample rests with the top ten.

The study at large found these results: A positive correlation was found between the number of PT1 expanded TCRs and patch test score, with significance reached at thresholds 8, 16 and 32 but not 4. Alopecia, a presumed autoimmune disease, was present in all patients, so the immune response of the patients might differ from that of healthy individuals. No change with DPC sensitization was found in the number of TCRs above 1 in 1000 frequency, and no evidence of global repertoire structure alterations was found. Expanded TCRs formed significantly more large CDR3 similarity clusters than pre-sensitization or healthy control sets, consistent with antigen-driven responses. Repeated subsampling changed both the strength of the expansion versus patch-test correlation and the threshold at which the correlation became significant.

Reading from cysteine to phenylalanine, the CDR3 counts 16 amino acids. Only the CDR3 DNA stays, 48 bases, in frame from base 1. For CDR1 and CDR2, the germline V gene lists SGHVS and FQNEAQ. Here V drops 3 bases and J drops 5 bases, and the junction holds 9 bases not matched to any gene. Points on this clonotype: Its recognized antigen is unknown. Base qualities are not recorded, but no much larger clone differs from it by a single base.

The receptor was isolated from a woman aged 30 to 39 with alopecia areata. Some clones in this sample may be carry-over from other donors' samples. The sequenced sample was whole blood, obtained in connection with sensitization to the hapten diphenylcyclopropenone (DPC). The V and J genes are TRBV7-8 and TRBJ2-3; 9 central bases correspond to TRBD2. The DNA is TGTGCCAGCAGCTTTAGTCCTAGCGGGATGGGAGATACGCAGTATTTT. This codes for CASSFSPSGMGDTQYF.